This T cell receptor (beta chain) emerged from a study of beta chain features in type 1 diabetes. The CDR3 runs to 16 residues. With V trimmed by 6 bases and J by 2 bases, 10 bases remained unmatched. The germline V gene has CDR1 LNHDA and CDR2 SQIVND (reference sequence). With respect to this clone: What it recognizes is unknown.

All of the isolated RNA was reverse transcribed, so expressed TCRB transcripts were sequenced. Some clones are missing from TCRdb's copy, which holds only in-frame ones; the method was immunoSEQ multiplex PCR. The sample shows about 240,000 clones, around 14% of them seen only once. Study-wide results and limits: Among all four CD4+ subsets, Type 1 diabetes patients had TCRB CDR3s that were moderately but significantly shorter. The naive, central memory and Treg TCRB repertoires showed an apparent similarity that was greater among patients than among healthy donors.

A sort by CD45RO/CCR7/CD25/CD127/CD95/CD27 yielded CD4+ naive, central memory, regulatory and stem cell-like memory cells. Sequencing was carried out using naive CD4+ T cells from blood. This TCR came from a young man with type 1 diabetes. This rearrangement joins TRBV19 to TRBJ2-1; 7 positions match TRBD1. The CDR3 DNA sequence: TGTGCCAGTAGCGTACAGGGGAAGGGCCCCTACAATGAGCAGTTCTTC. Protein: CASSVQGKGPYNEQFF.